The T cell receptor beta chain described here comes from a study of T cells in Graves' hyperthyroidism and ophthalmopathy. Authors of the study amplified TCR beta CDR3 regions from RNA transcripts. The primer set for the first-round RT-PCR of the TCR CDR3 was HTBI. TCRdb re-analysed the multiplex PCR reads in MiXCR, keeping a single row per CDR3 protein. The table has 620,000 or so distinct CDR3 sequences, approximately 14% seen once. Overall study findings and caveats: The model identified upcoming ophthalmopathy a median approximately 6.4 months ahead of onset. Patients with ophthalmopathy were separated from those with stable hyperthyroidism by a 13 V-J model.

Only a few counts were recorded for this clonotype. Its target is unknown. There are 11 residues in the CDR3. CDR1 and CDR2 (germline): SQVTM, ANQGSEA. V lost 3 bases, J lost 7 bases, and 9 bases lay in between. Each diagnosis drew on symptoms, thyroxine, TRAb, thyroid ultrasound and orbital computed tomography findings. The PBMCs were sourced from fresh peripheral blood (approximately 9.6 ml). The sequencing input was blood. This TCR was sampled from a woman in her fifties or sixties with Graves' ophthalmopathy. The chain is built from TRBV29-1 and TRBJ1-1; D gene unclear. The CDR3, as DNA: TGCAGCGTTGATCCGGGTATTGAAGCTTTCTTT. This encodes CSVDPGIEAFF.